The 5 T cell receptor beta chains listed next were all sequenced from one sample in a study of response to subunit inactivated influenza vaccine. TCRdb analysed the RT-PCR reads with MiXCR anew, one entry per CDR3 protein. The profile shows 500,000 to 550,000 distinct CDR3 sequences, around 21% of them singletons. This sample was shared with a second study, whose subject was T cells expressing NK-cell markers. That report adds: What made the TCR beta cDNA was 5'RACE template switching with UMIs.

This material consisted of CD4+ T cells sorted from PBMCs, taken roughly 13 days after vaccination. The receptors were sampled from a man aged 50 or older who received an inactivated influenza vaccine.

The J gene is TRBJ2-3, the V gene TRBV5-1, with TRBD2 as a possible D gene (6 bases). The CDR3 runs 18 residues. CDR1 SGHRS and CDR2 YFSETQ come from the germline V gene. V lost 4 bases and J lost 4, with 25 bases in between. CDR3 bases: TGCGCCAGCAGCCAGCAAGGAGGGGCCCTAGCGAGGTCAGATACGCAGTATTTT. Translating it yields CASSQQGGALARSDTQYF.

The CDR3 coding sequence is TGTGCCAGCAGCCAAGCCCCAGGAACCTACAATGAGCAGTTCTTC. It encodes CASSQAPGTYNEQFF. The chain recombines TRBV3-1 with TRBJ2-1; no clear D gene. Germline V CDR1 and CDR2: LGHDT, YNNKEL (reference sequence). The V end was cut by 1 base, the J end by 2 bases, with 9 bases between. The CDR3 covers 15 residues.

The chain recombines TRBV28 with TRBJ2-1; TRBD2 is a possible D gene (6 bases). The germline V gene has CDR1 MDHEN and CDR2 SYDVKM. The CDR3 consists of 11 residues. The ends were cut back, 10 bases at V and 7 bases at J, with 11 bases in the middle. The CDR3 DNA follows: TGTGCCATCCGGGGGAGAAATGAGCAGTTCTTC. This codes for CAIRGRNEQFF. The full variable domain, in which reference TRBV28 and TRBJ2-1 provide the parts outside the CDR3, is DVKVTQSSRYLVKRTGEKVFLECVQDMDHENMFWYRQDPGLGLRLIYFSYDVKMKEKGDIPEGYSVSREKKERFSLILESASTNQTSMYLCAIRGRNEQFFGPGTRLTVL.

This clonotype has only a few counts. CDR3 residues: CASSFSGTRENIQYF. The CDR3 coding sequence is TGTGCCAGCAGTTTTAGCGGGACTCGGGAAAACATTCAGTACTTC. The chain is built from TRBV12-3 or TRBV12-4 and TRBJ2-4, with 8 bases fitting TRBD2. This CDR3 is 15 amino acids long. V shed 3 bases and J 5 bases; nucleotides not matched to a gene: 6.

This clonotype was detected a few times. The genes are TRBV7-9 and TRBJ1-1; TRBD1 is a possible D gene (5 bases). Trimming removed 2 bases at V and 4 bases at J, with 14 bases between. CDR3 length: 15 amino acids. CDR1 is SEHNR and CDR2 is FQNEAQ in the germline V gene (reference sequence). CDR3 in amino acids: CASSLRGVLGTEAFF. The CDR3 nucleotides are TGTGCCAGCAGCTTAAGGGGAGTTCTTGGCACTGAAGCTTTCTTT.